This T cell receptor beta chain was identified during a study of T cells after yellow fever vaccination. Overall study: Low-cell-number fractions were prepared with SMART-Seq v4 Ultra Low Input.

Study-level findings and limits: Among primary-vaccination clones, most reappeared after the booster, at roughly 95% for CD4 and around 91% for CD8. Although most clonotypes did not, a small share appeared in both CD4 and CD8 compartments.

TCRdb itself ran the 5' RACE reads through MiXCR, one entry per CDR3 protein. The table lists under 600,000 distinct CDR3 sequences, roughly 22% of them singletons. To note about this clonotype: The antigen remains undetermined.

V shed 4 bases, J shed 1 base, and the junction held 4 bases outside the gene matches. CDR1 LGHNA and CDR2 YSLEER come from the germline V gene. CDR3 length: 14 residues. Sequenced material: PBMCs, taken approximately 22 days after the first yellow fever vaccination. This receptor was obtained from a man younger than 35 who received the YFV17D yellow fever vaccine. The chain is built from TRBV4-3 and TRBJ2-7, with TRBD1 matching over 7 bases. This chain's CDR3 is CASSRDRESYEQYF. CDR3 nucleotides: TGCGCCAGCAGCCGAGACAGGGAGTCCTACGAGCAGTACTTC.